The rows below give T cell receptor beta chains drawn from one sample of a study of CD8+ T cells in alopecia areata. Profiling relied on immunoSEQ multiplex PCR, and the TCRdb table lists in-frame clones only, not all of them. The sample carries fewer than 250,000 clones, less than 50% recorded once. This specimen was CD4+ T cells sorted from blood, taken at approximately week 37, from a patient treated with tofacitinib. These receptors all stem from a human donor with alopecia areata. Both conserved end residues are part of each CDR3. A D gene is named only where the DNA matches it firmly. Clone size is shown for a subset of rows, as once, few, many or a class of expanded clone.

CDR3aa,CDR3nt,v_gene,d_gene,abundance,j_gene
CASSLAGSSHQPQHF,TGTGCCAGCAGCTTAGCGGGCAGCTCCCATCAGCCCCAGCATTTT,TRBV7-2,-,-,TRBJ1-5
CASSPDDEQFF,TGTGCCAGCAGCCCGGATGATGAGCAGTTCTTC,TRBV9,-,-,TRBJ2-1
CSVVVGPRSGYTF,TGCAGCGTTGTGGTAGGCCCACGGAGTGGCTACACCTTC,TRBV29-1,-,-,TRBJ1-2
CASSSTGGIKEKLFF,TGTGCCAGCAGCTCCACAGGGGGGATAAAGGAAAAACTGTTTTTT,TRBV7-9,TRBD1,-,TRBJ1-4
CASSPQGGRLAPKGGELFF,TGCGCCAGCAGCCCCCAGGGAGGTCGACTAGCGCCCAAGGGCGGGGAGCTGTTTTTT,TRBV5-1,TRBD2,-,TRBJ2-2
CSAIRLGELFF,TGCAGTGCTATTCGACTGGGGGAGCTGTTTTTT,TRBV20-1,-,-,TRBJ2-2
CASSLEWLAAGEQYF,TGTGCCAGCAGCTTAGAATGGCTAGCAGCGGGCGAGCAGTACTTC,TRBV7-2,-,-,TRBJ2-7
CASSQTGQGLKQPQHF,TGCGCCAGCAGCCAAACAGGACAGGGTCTTAAACAGCCCCAGCATTTT,TRBV4-1,TRBD1,few,TRBJ1-5
CASSHGLNIQYF,TGTGCCAGCAGTCACGGCTTAAACATTCAGTACTTC,TRBV6-6,-,-,TRBJ2-4
CASSQERGTEAFF,TGCGCCAGCAGCCAAGAAAGGGGGACTGAAGCTTTCTTT,TRBV4-1,-,-,TRBJ1-1
CASSTSGQFTYEQYF,TGTGCCAGCAGCACATCCGGACAATTTACCTACGAGCAGTACTTC,TRBV5-6,-,-,TRBJ2-7
CASSGEGRVQETQYF,TGTGCCAGCAGTGGCGAGGGGCGGGTACAAGAGACCCAGTACTTC,TRBV6-1,-,-,TRBJ2-5
CAWSSTGITYEQYF,TGTGCCTGGAGTTCCACCGGGATTACCTACGAGCAGTACTTC,TRBV30,-,-,TRBJ2-7
CASSSRRLAGTDTQYF,TGTGCCAGCAGCTCCAGACGGCTAGCGGGCACAGATACGCAGTATTTT,TRBV7-8,TRBD2,few,TRBJ2-3
CASSLVPGNTIYF,TGTGCCAGCAGCTTAGTCCCTGGAAACACCATATATTTT,TRBV7-2,-,few,TRBJ1-3
CASSQITGSAFF,TGTGCCAGCAGCCAGATCACAGGGTCTGCTTTCTTT,TRBV5-4,-,few,TRBJ1-1
CASSTGKAGSTDTQYF,TGTGCCAGCAGCACCGGGAAAGCGGGATCCACAGATACGCAGTATTTT,TRBV4-2,TRBD2,-,TRBJ2-3
CASSLAAYSNQPQHF,TGTGCCAGCAGCTTAGCAGCATATAGCAATCAGCCCCAGCATTTT,TRBV7-2,-,few,TRBJ1-5
CASSIRGQGVGQPQHF,TGTGCCAGTAGTATACGGGGACAGGGCGTGGGTCAGCCCCAGCATTTT,TRBV19,TRBD1,-,TRBJ1-5
CASSLGTAGANVLTF,TGTGCCAGCAGCTTGGGTACAGCTGGGGCCAACGTCCTGACTTTC,TRBV11-2,-,-,TRBJ2-6
CASSLVRTDTQYF,TGTGCCAGCAGCTTAGTGCGCACAGATACGCAGTATTTT,TRBV7-2,-,few,TRBJ2-3
CASSPTGVGYTF,TGTGCCAGCAGCCCCACAGGTGTCGGCTACACCTTC,TRBV14,-,-,TRBJ1-2
CASSPRQKDYEQYF,TGTGCCAGCTCACCACGGCAGAAAGACTACGAGCAGTACTTC,TRBV18,-,-,TRBJ2-7
CSVEREKNIQYF,TGCAGCGTTGAAAGGGAAAAAAACATTCAGTACTTC,TRBV29-1,-,many,TRBJ2-4
CASSRGLNNEQFF,TGTGCCAGCAGCCGAGGACTAAACAATGAGCAGTTCTTC,TRBV11-2,-,few,TRBJ2-1
CASSRPPAWEQYF,TGTGCCAGCAGCCGCCCCCCAGCGTGGGAGCAGTACTTC,TRBV5-4,-,-,TRBJ2-7
CASNRQVVSEKLFF,TGTGCCAGCAACAGGCAGGTAGTTAGTGAAAAACTGTTTTTT,TRBV5-6,-,-,TRBJ1-4
CASSPAREYGYTF,TGTGCCAGCAGTCCAGCCCGGGAGTATGGCTACACCTTC,TRBV28,-,-,TRBJ1-2
CATDPRGLDQDTQYF,TGTGCCACAGACCCCCGAGGGCTCGATCAGGATACGCAGTATTTT,TRBV18,-,-,TRBJ2-3
CAWSGRSTDTQYF,TGTGCCTGGAGCGGGAGAAGCACAGATACGCAGTATTTT,TRBV30,-,many,TRBJ2-3